This T cell receptor (beta chain) was recorded in a study of CD8+ T cells in alopecia areata. Study conclusions and caveats: On tofacitinib, scalp and blood still held many of the expanded lesional clones. Tofacitinib significantly reduced both scalp clonality and expanded CD8+ clones among the top 100.

This clone was found a few times. Its specificity is not known. Sequencing templates came from extracted RNA that was reverse transcribed into cDNA. This table comes from immunoSEQ multiplex PCR, and its TCRdb copy is limited to in-frame clones, with some not included. The sample yields some 80,000 clones, roughly 66% seen once. The treatment is: oral pan-JAK inhibitor, 5-10 mg twice daily. The CDR3 length is 15 residues. Germline V gives CDR1 SNHLY, CDR2 FYNNEI. V lost 6 bases and J lost 4, with 19 bases in between. The sequence derives from a human donor with alopecia areata. This rearrangement joins TRBV2 to TRBJ2-7; D might be TRBD2 (5 bases). This specimen consisted of CD8+ T cells sorted from blood, obtained at week 24, from a patient treated with tofacitinib. CDR3 coding DNA: TGTGCCAGCAGGGAGAGACCTGCTAGAGGGTACGAGCAGTACTTC. Encoded protein: CASRERPARGYEQYF.